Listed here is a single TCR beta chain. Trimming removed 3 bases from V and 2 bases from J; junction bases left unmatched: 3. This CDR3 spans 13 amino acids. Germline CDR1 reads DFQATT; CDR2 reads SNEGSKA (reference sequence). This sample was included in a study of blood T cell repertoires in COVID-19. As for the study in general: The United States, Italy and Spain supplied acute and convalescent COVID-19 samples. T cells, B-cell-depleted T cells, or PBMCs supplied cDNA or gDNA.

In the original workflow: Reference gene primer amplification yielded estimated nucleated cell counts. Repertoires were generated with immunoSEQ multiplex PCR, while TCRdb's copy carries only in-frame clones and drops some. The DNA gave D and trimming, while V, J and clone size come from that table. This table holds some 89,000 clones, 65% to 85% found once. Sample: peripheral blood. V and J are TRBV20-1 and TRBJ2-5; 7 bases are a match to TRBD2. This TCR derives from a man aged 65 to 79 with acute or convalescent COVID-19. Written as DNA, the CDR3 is TGCAGTGCTAGTGGCGGGGGACAAGAGACCCAGTACTTC. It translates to CSASGGGQETQYF.